Each of the 18 T cell receptor beta chains below was sequenced from the same sample in a study of blood T cell repertoires in COVID-19. TCRdb keeps only in-frame clones here, not all; method: immunoSEQ multiplex PCR. The sample consists of 200,000 or so clones, roughly 87% of them appearing once. The specimen sequenced was PBMCs or T cells enriched from blood (not recorded which). The receptors shown here come from a woman in her forties with acute COVID-19.

The CDR3 loop is CASSPGGESTDTQYF. The CDR3 DNA sequence: TGTGCCAGCAGCCCGGGGGGGGAAAGCACAGATACGCAGTATTTT. This chain links TRBV28 with TRBJ2-3; 8 bases fit TRBD2. The V gene's germline CDR1 is MDHEN and CDR2 SYDVKM. V dropped 6 bases and J dropped 0; count of bases not matched to a gene: 5. There are 15 residues in the CDR3.

The chain combines TRBV19 with TRBJ2-2; 7 bases line up with TRBD2. Germline CDR1 and CDR2: LNHDA and SQIVND (reference sequence). V gave up 6 bases and J gave up 4 bases; unmatched junction bases: 8. There are 15 residues in the CDR3. The CDR3 nucleotides are TGTGCCAGTAGCCCAGCAGGGACTATCACCGGGGAGCTGTTTTTT. Translated, it gives CASSPAGTITGELFF.

The chain uses TRBV18 and TRBJ1-2; a possible D gene is TRBD1 (6 bases). Trimming took 2 bases from V and 4 from J, leaving 11 bases between them. Germline CDR1 is KGHSH and CDR2 is LQKENI. The length of the CDR3 is 14 residues. In DNA, the CDR3 is TGTGCCAGCTCACCATTATCACAGGGCTATGGCTACACCTTC. It codes for CASSPLSQGYGYTF.

The V call is TRBV5-8, the J call TRBJ1-3, with D possibly matching TRBD1 (5 bases). The V end was cut by 1 base, the J end by 8 bases, with 22 bases between. CDR1 is SGHTS and CDR2 is YDEGEE in the germline V gene. This CDR3 has 17 amino acids. CDR3 in amino acids: CASSLPRKISLTDTIYF. In DNA form, the CDR3 reads TGTGCCAGCAGCTTGCCGCGTAAGATTAGCTTGACAGACACCATATATTTT. The variable domain in full, with the rest retrieved from reference TRBV5-8 and TRBJ1-3, is EAGVTQSPTHLIKTRGQQATLRCSPISGHTSVYWYQQALGLGLQFLLWYDEGEERNRGNFPPRFSGRQFPNYSSELNVNALELEDSALYLCASSLPRKISLTDTIYFGEGSWLTVV.

J is TRBJ2-2 and V is TRBV2, with 9 bases matching TRBD2. Trimming at V came to 2 bases and at J to 2 bases, leaving 6 bases not matched to a gene. The CDR3 length is 17 residues. Germline CDR1 is SNHLY and CDR2 is FYNNEI. For the CDR3, the DNA is TGTGCCAGCAGTGAATGGTGGCGGGGGGGCAACACCGGGGAGCTGTTTTTT. It specifies CASSEWWRGGNTGELFF.

For the CDR3, the DNA is TGTGCCAGCAGCAGGGAGTTATATGAGCAGTTCTTC. Translation: CASSRELYEQFF. The chain employs TRBV7-2 and TRBJ2-1, with D possibly TRBD2 on 5 matching bases. Germline CDR1 is SGHTA and CDR2 is FQGNSA. V was cut by 5 bases and J by 8 bases, with 10 bases left in between. The CDR3 extends over 12 amino acids.

This sequence joins TRBV4-1 and TRBJ2-1; D not resolved. Trimming took 1 base from V and 6 from J, leaving 7 bases between them. Germline V gene data show CDR1 as MGHRA and CDR2 as YSYEKL. This CDR3 is 13 amino acids long. The CDR3 DNA reads TGCGCCAGCAGCCAAGTTATCGGCAATGAGCAGTTCTTC. Protein product: CASSQVIGNEQFF.

In the case of this clone: A much more abundant neighbour one base away suggests this may be a read error. The chain links TRBV6-4 to TRBJ2-3; tentatively, D is TRBD2 (6 bases). V lost 2 bases and J lost 0, with 6 bases in between. Germline CDR1 and CDR2: MRHNA and SNTAGT. The CDR3 is made up of 14 amino acids. The DNA for the CDR3 is TGTGCCAGCAGTGACGGGACTAGCACAGATACGCAGTATTTT. Encoded protein: CASSDGTSTDTQYF.

This chain uses TRBV19 with TRBJ2-7, with 7 nucleotides matching TRBD1. The V segment lost 4 bases and the J segment 4 bases; nucleotides outside the gene matches: 10. This CDR3 is 15 amino acids long. Per germline, CDR1 LNHDA and CDR2 SQIVND (reference sequence). The CDR3 nucleotides are TGTGCCAGTAGTAACACCGGGACAGAGACATACGAGCAGTACTTC. Protein: CASSNTGTETYEQYF.

The chain has TRBV7-2 and TRBJ2-2; 7 bases are shared with TRBD1. J gave up 5 bases and V 2 bases, and 8 bases lay outside the gene matches. Per the germline V gene, CDR1 is SGHTA and CDR2 is FQGNSA. This CDR3 comprises 16 residues. The CDR3 sequence is CASSLLGDRETGELFF. CDR3 nucleotide sequence: TGTGCCAGCAGCTTACTTGGTGACAGGGAGACCGGGGAGCTGTTTTTT.

The V and J genes are TRBV2 and TRBJ1-3; D remains ambiguous. Between the trimmed V and J ends, which lost 6 bases and 4 bases, there was a span of 7 bases. This CDR3 comprises 12 residues. Per germline, CDR1 SNHLY and CDR2 FYNNEI. This CDR3 is CASSPGGNTIYF. CDR3 nucleotide sequence: TGTGCCAGCAGCCCGGGGGGAAACACCATATATTTT.

The chain joins TRBV12-2 to TRBJ2-6; the D call TRBD2 from the table was never checked on the DNA. TRBV12-2 is a recognized pseudogene. CDR3 length: 15 residues. The CDR3: CASRRLDTGANVLTF. The CDR3 DNA is TGTGCAAGTCGCCGACTAGATACTGGGGCCAACGTCCTGACTTTC.

This clone was observed once. The CDR3 DNA is TGTGCCTGGAGTGGACTAGCGGGAGTGGGAGGAACAGATACGCAGTATTTT. Its translation: CAWSGLAGVGGTDTQYF. V usage is TRBV30 and J usage is TRBJ2-3; TRBD2 matches 12 bases. CDR1 and CDR2 from the germline V gene are GTSNPN and SVGIG (reference sequence). Losses at the gene ends were 1 base for V and 3 bases for J; bases not matched to a gene: 8. This CDR3 has 17 amino acids.

In DNA, the CDR3 is TGCGCCAGCAGTGAGATAGCGGGAGGGCAAGGCACAGATACGCAGTATTTT. Protein sequence: CASSEIAGGQGTDTQYF. The chain carries TRBV10-2 and TRBJ2-3; TRBD2 matches at 11 bases. Unmatched junction bases numbered 5, after V lost 2 bases and J lost 1 base. The CDR3 has 17 amino acids. CDR1 WSHSY and CDR2 SAAADI come from the germline V gene.

This clone was counted once. The CDR3 loop is CASSDLGGASYNEQFF. The DNA of the CDR3 is TGCGCCAGCAGCGACCTTGGAGGGGCATCTTACAATGAGCAGTTCTTC. The chain carries TRBV5-1 and TRBJ2-1; D is possibly TRBD2 (6 bases). V was shortened by 4 bases and J by 4 bases, with 18 bases between the two germline ends. The germline V gene encodes CDR1 SGHRS and CDR2 YFSETQ. The CDR3 is made up of 16 amino acids.

This chain links TRBV9 with TRBJ1-1; D may be TRBD1 (6 bases). The germline V gene encodes CDR1 SGDLS and CDR2 YYNGEE. Between the trimmed V and J ends, which lost 3 bases and 0 bases, there was a span of 12 bases. This CDR3 spans 15 amino acids. CDR3 residues: CASSASGAMNTEAFF. CDR3 DNA sequence: TGTGCCAGCAGCGCCTCAGGGGCAATGAACACTGAAGCTTTCTTT.

The V gene is TRBV29-1, the J gene TRBJ1-1, with a weak D call TRBD1 (6 bases). The V gene's germline CDR1 is SQVTM and CDR2 ANQGSEA. The CDR3 contains 13 residues. V was cut by 6 bases and J by 0 bases, with 11 bases left in between. The CDR3 DNA reads TGCAGCGTGGACAGCGGGATGAACACTGAAGCTTTCTTT. Translation: CSVDSGMNTEAFF. Based on the CDR3 plus reference TRBV29-1 and TRBJ1-1, the full variable domain is SAVISQKPSRDICQRGTSLTIQCQVDSQVTMMFWYRQQPGQSLTLIATANQGSEATYESGFVIDKFPISRPNLTFSTLTVSNMSPEDSSIYLCSVDSGMNTEAFFGQGTRLTVV.

The chain couples TRBV3-1 (or the pseudogene TRBV3-2) to TRBJ1-6; TRBD1 aligns across 8 bases. The germline V gene has CDR1 LGHDT and CDR2 YNNKEL (reference sequence). The ends lost 3 bases at V and 5 bases at J; junction bases unmatched: 0. The length of the CDR3 is 14 residues. Here the CDR3 reads CASSHRGHNSPLHF. In DNA, the CDR3 is TGTGCCAGCAGCCACAGGGGGCATAATTCACCCCTCCACTTT.